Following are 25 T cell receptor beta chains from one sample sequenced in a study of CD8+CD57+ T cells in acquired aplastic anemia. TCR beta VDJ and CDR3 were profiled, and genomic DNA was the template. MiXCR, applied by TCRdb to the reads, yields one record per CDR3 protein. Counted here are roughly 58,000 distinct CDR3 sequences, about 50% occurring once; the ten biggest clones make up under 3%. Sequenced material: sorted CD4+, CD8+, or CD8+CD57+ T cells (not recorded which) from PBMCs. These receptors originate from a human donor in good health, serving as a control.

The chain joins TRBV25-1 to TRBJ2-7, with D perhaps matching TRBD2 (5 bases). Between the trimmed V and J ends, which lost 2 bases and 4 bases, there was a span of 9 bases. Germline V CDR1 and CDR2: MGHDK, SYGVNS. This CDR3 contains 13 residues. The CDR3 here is CASSEEGRYEQYF. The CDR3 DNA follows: TGTGCCAGCAGTGAAGAGGGTAGATACGAGCAGTACTTC.

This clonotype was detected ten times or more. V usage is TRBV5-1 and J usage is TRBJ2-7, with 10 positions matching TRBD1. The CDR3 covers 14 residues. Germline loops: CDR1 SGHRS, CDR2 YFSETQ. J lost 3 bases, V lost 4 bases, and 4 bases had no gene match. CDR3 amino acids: CASSLRDRGYEQYF. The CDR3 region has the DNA TGCGCCAGCAGCCTGCGGGACAGGGGCTACGAGCAGTACTTC.

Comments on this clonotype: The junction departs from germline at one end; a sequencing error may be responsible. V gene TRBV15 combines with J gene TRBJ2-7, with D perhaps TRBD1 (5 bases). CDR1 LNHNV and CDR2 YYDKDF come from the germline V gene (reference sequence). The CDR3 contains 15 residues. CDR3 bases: TGTGCCACCAGCGGAGAACCAGGGTCAGCTTACGAGCAGTACTTC. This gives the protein CATSGEPGSAYEQYF. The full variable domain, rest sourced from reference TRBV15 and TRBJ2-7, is DAMVIQNPRYQVTQFGKPVTLSCSQTLNHNVMYWYQQKSSQAPKLLFHYYDKDFNNEADTPDNFQSRRPNTSFCFLDIRSPGLGDTAMYLCATSGEPGSAYEQYFGPGTRLTVT.

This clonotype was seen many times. The CDR3 reads CASSLLPSGHKTGELFF. In DNA, the CDR3 is TGTGCCAGCAGCTTATTGCCTAGCGGGCATAAGACCGGGGAGCTGTTTTTT. The chain couples TRBV11-2 to TRBJ2-2, with TRBD2 matching over 8 bases. The CDR3 totals 17 residues. Germline V gene sequence: CDR1 SGHAT, CDR2 FQNNGV. V lost 2 bases, J lost 5 bases, and 10 bases stayed unmatched.

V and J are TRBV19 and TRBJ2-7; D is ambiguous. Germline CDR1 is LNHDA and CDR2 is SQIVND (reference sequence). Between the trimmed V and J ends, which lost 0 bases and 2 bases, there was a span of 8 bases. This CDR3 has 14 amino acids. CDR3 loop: CASSIDLATYEQYF. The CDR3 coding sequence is TGTGCCAGTAGTATAGATCTTGCCACCTACGAGCAGTACTTC.

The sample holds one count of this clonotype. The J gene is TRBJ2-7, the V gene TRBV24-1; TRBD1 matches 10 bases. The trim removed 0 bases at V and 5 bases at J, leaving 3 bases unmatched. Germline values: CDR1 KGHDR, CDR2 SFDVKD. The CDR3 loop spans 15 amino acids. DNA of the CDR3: TGTGCCACCAGTGATTTGCGGGACAGGGGCGACGAGCAGTACTTC. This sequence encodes CATSDLRDRGDEQYF.

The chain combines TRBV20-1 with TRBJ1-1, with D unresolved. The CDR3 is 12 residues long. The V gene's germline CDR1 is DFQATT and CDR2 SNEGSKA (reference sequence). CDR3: CSIQIPNTEAFF. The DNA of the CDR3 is TGCAGCATACAGATCCCGAACACTGAAGCTTTCTTT.

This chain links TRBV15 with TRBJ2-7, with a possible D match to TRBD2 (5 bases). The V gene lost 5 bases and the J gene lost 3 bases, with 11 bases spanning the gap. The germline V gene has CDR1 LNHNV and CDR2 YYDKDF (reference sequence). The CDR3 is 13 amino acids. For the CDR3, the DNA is TGTGCCACCAGCCGAGCGGACCTCTACGAGCAGTACTTC. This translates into CATSRADLYEQYF. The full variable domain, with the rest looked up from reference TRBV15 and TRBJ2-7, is DAMVIQNPRYQVTQFGKPVTLSCSQTLNHNVMYWYQQKSSQAPKLLFHYYDKDFNNEADTPDNFQSRRPNTSFCFLDIRSPGLGDTAMYLCATSRADLYEQYFGPGTRLTVT.

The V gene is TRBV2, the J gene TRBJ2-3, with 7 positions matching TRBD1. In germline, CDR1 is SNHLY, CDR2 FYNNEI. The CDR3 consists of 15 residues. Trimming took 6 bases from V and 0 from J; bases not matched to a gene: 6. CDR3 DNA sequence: TGTGCCAGCAGAGGAAGGACAGGAAGCACAGATACGCAGTATTTT. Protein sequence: CASRGRTGSTDTQYF.

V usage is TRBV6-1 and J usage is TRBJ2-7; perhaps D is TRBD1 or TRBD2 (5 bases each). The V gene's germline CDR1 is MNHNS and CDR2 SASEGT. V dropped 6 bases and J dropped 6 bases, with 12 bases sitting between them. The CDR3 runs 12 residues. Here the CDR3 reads CASRGRSSEQYF. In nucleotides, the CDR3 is TGTGCCAGCAGGGGACGGTCGAGCGAGCAGTACTTC.

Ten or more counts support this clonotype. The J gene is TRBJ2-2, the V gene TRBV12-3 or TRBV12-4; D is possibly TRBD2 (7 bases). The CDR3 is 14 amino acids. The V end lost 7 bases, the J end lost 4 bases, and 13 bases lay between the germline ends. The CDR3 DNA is TGTGCCAGCACCCTAGGGGGGGGCACCGGGGAGCTGTTTTTT. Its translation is CASTLGGGTGELFF.

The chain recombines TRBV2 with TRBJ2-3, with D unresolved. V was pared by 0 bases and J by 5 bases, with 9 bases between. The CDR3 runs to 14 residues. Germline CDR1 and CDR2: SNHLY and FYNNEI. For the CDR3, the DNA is TGTGCCAGCAGTGAAGCGCTTCGCGGAGATACGCAGTATTTT. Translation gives CASSEALRGDTQYF.

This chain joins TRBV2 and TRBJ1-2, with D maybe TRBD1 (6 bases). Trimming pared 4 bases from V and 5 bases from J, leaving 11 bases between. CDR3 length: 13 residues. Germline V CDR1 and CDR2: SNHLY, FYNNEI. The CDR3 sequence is CASSGRTVYGYTF. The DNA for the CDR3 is TGTGCCAGCAGTGGACGGACAGTGTATGGCTACACCTTC.

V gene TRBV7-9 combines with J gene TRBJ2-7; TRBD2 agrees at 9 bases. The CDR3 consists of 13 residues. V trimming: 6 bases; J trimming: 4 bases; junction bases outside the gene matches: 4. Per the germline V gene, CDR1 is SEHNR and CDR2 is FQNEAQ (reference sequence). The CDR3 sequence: CASRVAGVYEQYF. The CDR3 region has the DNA TGTGCCAGCAGAGTAGCGGGAGTTTACGAGCAGTACTTC.

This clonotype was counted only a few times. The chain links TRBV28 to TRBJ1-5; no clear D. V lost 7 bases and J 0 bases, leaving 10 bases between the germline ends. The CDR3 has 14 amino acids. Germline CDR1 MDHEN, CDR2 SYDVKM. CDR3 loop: CASKSTYSNQPQHF. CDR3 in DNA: TGTGCCAGCAAGAGTACCTATAGCAATCAGCCCCAGCATTTT. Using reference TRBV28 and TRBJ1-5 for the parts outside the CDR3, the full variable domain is DVKVTQSSRYLVKRTGEKVFLECVQDMDHENMFWYRQDPGLGLRLIYFSYDVKMKEKGDIPEGYSVSREKKERFSLILESASTNQTSMYLCASKSTYSNQPQHFGDGTRLSIL.

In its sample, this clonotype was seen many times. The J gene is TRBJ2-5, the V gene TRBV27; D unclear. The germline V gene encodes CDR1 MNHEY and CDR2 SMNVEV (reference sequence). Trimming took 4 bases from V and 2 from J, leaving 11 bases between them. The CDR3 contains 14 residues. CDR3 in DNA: TGTGCCAGCAGTTCTCTCGCGGTACAAGAGACCCAGTACTTC. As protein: CASSSLAVQETQYF.

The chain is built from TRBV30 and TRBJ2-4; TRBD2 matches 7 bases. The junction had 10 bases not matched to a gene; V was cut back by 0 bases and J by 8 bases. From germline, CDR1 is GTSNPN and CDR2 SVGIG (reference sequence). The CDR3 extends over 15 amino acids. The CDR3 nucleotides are TGTGCCTGGAGTGTCCCCTTGGGGGGGAAATACATTCAGTACTTC. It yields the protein CAWSVPLGGKYIQYF.

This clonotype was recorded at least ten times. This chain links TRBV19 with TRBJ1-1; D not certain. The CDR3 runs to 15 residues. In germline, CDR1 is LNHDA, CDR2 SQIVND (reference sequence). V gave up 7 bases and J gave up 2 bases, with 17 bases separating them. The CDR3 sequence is CASMANGVLNTEAFF. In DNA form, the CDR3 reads TGTGCCAGTATGGCGAACGGAGTACTCAACACTGAAGCTTTCTTT.

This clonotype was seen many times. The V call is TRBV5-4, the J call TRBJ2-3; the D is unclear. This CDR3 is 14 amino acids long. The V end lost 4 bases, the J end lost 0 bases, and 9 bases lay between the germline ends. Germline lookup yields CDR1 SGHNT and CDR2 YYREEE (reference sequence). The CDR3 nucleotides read TGTGCCAGCAGCAAGACTCGGAGCACAGATACGCAGTATTTT. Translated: CASSKTRSTDTQYF. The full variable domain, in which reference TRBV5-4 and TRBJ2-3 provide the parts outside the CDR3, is ETGVTQSPTHLIKTRGQQVTLRCSSQSGHNTVSWYQQALGQGPQFIFQYYREEENGRGNFPPRFSGLQFPNYSSELNVNALELDDSALYLCASSKTRSTDTQYFGPGTRLTVL.

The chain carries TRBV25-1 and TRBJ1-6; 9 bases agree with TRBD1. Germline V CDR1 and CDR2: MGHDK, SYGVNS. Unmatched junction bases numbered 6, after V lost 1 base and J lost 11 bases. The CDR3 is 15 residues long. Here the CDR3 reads CASSESGQGSTPLHF. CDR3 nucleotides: TGTGCCAGCAGTGAATCGGGACAGGGTAGTACACCCCTCCACTTT.

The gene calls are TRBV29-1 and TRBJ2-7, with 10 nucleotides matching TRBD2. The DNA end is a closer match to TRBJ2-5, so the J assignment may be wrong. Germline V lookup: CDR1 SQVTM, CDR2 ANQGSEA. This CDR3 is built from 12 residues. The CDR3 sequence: CSAGTSVETQYF. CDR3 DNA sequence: TGCAGCGCTGGGACTAGCGTGGAGACCCAGTACTTC.

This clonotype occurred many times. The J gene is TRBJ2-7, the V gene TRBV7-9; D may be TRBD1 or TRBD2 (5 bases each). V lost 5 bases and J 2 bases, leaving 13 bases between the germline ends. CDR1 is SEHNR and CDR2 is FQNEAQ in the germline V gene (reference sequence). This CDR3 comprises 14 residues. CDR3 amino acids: CASSRGVSTYEQYF. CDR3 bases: TGTGCCAGCAGCCGAGGGGTATCAACCTACGAGCAGTACTTC.

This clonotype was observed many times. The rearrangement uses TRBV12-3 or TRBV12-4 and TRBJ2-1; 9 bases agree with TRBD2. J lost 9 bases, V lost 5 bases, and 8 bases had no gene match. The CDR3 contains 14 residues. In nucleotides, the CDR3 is TGTGCCAGCAGTCTCGGCGGGAGGGGGAGTGAGCAGTTCTTC. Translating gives CASSLGGRGSEQFF.

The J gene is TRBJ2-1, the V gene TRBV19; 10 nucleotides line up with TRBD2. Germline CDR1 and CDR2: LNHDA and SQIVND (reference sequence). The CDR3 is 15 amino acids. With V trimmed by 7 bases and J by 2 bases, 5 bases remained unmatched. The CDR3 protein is CASTPLAGAYNEQFF. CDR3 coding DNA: TGTGCCAGTACCCCCCTAGCGGGGGCCTACAATGAGCAGTTCTTC.

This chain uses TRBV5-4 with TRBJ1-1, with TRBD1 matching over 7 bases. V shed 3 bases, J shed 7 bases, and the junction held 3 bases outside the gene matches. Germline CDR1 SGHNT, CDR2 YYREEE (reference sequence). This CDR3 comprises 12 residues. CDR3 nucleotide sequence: TGTGCCAGCAGCTCAGGACAGGATGAAGCTTTCTTT. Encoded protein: CASSSGQDEAFF.